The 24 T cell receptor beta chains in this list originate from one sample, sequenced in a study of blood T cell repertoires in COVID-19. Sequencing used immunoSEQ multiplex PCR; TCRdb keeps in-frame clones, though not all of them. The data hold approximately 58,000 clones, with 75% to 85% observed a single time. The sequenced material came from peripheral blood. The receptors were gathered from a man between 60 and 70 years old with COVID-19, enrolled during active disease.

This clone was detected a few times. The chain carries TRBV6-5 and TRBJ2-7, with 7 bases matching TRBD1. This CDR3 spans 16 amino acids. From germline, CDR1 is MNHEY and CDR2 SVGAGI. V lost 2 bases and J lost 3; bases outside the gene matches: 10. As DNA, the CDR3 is TGTGCCAGCAGTTACCCTTCCGTAGGGGGCGTCTACGAGCAGTACTTC. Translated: CASSYPSVGGVYEQYF.

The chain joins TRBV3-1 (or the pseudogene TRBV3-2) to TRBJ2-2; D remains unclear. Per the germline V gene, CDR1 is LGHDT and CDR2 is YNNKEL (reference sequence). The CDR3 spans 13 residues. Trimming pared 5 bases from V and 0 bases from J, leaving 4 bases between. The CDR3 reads CASSSTNTGELFF. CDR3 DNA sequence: TGTGCCAGCAGCTCCACGAACACCGGGGAGCTGTTTTTT.

As DNA, the CDR3 is TGCAGCGCCTCCAGGGGGAACACTGAAGCTTTCTTT. Its translation: CSASRGNTEAFF. The V gene is TRBV29-1, the J gene TRBJ1-1; D may be TRBD1 (6 bases). This CDR3 contains 12 residues. Germline-derived CDR1 and CDR2 are SQVTM and ANQGSEA. V was trimmed by 7 bases and J by 1 base, leaving 10 bases between them.

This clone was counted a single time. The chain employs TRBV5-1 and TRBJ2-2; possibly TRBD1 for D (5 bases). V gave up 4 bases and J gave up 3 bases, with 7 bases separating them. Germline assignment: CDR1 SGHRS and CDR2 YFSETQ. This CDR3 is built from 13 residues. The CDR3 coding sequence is TGCGCCAGCAGCGTCAGGGACACCGGGGAGCTGTTTTTT. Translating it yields CASSVRDTGELFF.

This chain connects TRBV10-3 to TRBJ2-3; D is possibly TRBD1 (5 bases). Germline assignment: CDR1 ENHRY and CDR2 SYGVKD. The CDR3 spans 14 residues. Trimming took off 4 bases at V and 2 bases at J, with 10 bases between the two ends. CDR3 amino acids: CAISAGINTDTQYF. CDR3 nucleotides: TGTGCCATCAGTGCAGGGATAAACACAGATACGCAGTATTTT.

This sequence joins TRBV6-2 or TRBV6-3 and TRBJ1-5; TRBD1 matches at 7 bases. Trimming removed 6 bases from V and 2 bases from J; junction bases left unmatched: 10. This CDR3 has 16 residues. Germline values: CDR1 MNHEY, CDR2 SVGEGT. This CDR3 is CASSANQGGGNQPQHF. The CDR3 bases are TGTGCCAGCAGCGCCAACCAGGGGGGCGGCAATCAGCCCCAGCATTTT.

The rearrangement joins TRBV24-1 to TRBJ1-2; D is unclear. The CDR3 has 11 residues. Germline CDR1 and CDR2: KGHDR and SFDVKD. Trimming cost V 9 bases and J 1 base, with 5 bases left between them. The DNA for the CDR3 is TGTGCCACCGCAGATAACTATGGCTACACCTTC. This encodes CATADNYGYTF.

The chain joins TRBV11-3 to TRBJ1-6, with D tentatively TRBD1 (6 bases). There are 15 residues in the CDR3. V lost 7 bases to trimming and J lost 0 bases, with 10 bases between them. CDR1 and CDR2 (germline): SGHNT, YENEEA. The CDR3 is CASNTGSSYNSPLHF. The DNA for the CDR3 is TGTGCCAGCAACACAGGGAGCTCCTATAATTCACCCCTCCACTTT.

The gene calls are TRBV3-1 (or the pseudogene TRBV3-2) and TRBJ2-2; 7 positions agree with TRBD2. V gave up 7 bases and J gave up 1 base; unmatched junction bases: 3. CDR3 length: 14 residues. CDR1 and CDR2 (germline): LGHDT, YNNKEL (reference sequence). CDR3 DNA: TGTGCCAGCACGGAGCGGGGGAACACCGGGGAGCTGTTTTTT. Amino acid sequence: CASTERGNTGELFF.

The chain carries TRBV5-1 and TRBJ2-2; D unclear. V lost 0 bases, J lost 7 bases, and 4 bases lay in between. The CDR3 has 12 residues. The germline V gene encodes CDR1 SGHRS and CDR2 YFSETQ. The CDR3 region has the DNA TGCGCCAGCAGCTTGGATAGCGGGGAGCTGTTTTTT. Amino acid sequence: CASSLDSGELFF.

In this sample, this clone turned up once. The CDR3 DNA reads as TGCGCCAGCAGCTTACGACAGGGTGATTCCCATGGCTTCGAGCAGTACTTC. It translates to CASSLRQGDSHGFEQYF. V and J are TRBV4-1 and TRBJ2-7; TRBD1 matches 7 bases. Trimming at V came to 5 bases and at J to 6 bases, leaving 19 bases not matched to a gene. CDR1 is MGHRA and CDR2 is YSYEKL in the germline V gene. CDR3 length equals 17 residues.

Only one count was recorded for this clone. The chain's CDR3 is CASSLIRGLSNYGYTF. The CDR3 DNA reads as TGTGCCAGCAGCTTGATCAGGGGGTTATCTAACTATGGCTACACCTTC. The genes are TRBV11-2 and TRBJ1-2, with 7 bases lining up with TRBD1. Germline V gene sequence: CDR1 SGHAT, CDR2 FQNNGV. The junction had 7 bases not matched to a gene; V was cut back by 3 bases and J by 0 bases. The CDR3 has 16 residues. Complete variable domain (other parts from reference TRBV11-2 and TRBJ1-2): EAGVAQSPRYKIIEKRQSVAFWCNPISGHATLYWYQQILGQGPKLLIQFQNNGVVDDSQLPKDRFSAERLKGVDSTLKIQPAKLEDSAVYLCASSLIRGLSNYGYTFGSGTRLTVV.

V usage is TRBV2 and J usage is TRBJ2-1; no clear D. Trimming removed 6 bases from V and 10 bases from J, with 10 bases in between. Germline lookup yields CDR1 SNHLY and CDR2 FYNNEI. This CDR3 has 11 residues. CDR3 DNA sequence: TGTGCCAGCAGCACCCAGAACGAGCAGTTCTTC. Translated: CASSTQNEQFF.

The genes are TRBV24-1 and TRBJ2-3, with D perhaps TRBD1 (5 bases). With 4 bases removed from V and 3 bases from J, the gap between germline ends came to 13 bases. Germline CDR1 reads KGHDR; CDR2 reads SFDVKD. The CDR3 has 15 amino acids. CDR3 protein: CATSDPRQRTDTQYF. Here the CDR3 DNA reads TGTGCCACCAGTGACCCAAGACAGAGGACAGATACGCAGTATTTT.

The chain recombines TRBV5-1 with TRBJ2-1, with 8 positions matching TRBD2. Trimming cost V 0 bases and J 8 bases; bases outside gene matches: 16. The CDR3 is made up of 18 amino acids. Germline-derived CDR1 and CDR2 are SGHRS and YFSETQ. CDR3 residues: CASSLEGYSGIPRDEQFF. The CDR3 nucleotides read TGCGCCAGCAGCTTGGAAGGGTATAGCGGGATCCCTAGGGATGAGCAGTTCTTC.

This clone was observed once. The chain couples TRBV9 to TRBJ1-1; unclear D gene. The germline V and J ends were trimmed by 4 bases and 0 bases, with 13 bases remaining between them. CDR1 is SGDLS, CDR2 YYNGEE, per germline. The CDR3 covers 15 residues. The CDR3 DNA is TGTGCCAGCAGCCCCCACTCTACGGTGAACACTGAAGCTTTCTTT. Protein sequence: CASSPHSTVNTEAFF.

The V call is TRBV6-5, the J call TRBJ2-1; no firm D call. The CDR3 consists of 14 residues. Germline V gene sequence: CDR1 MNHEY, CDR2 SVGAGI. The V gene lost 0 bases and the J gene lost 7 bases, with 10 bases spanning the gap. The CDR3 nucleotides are TGTGCCAGCAGTTACTCAACTGTTTCGAATGAGCAGTTCTTC. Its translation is CASSYSTVSNEQFF.

CDR3 coding DNA: TGTGCCAGCAGCGTAGGGACTAGCGAGATACCCGGGGAGCTGTTTTTT. Encoded protein: CASSVGTSEIPGELFF. The chain uses TRBV9 and TRBJ2-2, with TRBD2 identical over 9 bases. The length of the CDR3 is 16 residues. Trimming at V came to 0 bases and at J to 6 bases, leaving 6 bases not matched to a gene. From germline, CDR1 is SGDLS and CDR2 YYNGEE.

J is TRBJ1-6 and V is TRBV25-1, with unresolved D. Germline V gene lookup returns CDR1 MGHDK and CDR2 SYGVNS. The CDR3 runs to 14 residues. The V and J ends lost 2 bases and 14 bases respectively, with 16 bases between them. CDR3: CASSEALVGSTLHF. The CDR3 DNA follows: TGTGCCAGCAGTGAAGCCCTGGTTGGTAGCACCCTCCACTTT.

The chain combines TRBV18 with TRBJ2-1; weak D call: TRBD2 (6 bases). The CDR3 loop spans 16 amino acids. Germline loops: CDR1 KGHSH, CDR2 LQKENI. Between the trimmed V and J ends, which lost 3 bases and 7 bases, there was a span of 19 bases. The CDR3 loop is CASSPEGLNIVNEQFF. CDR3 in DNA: TGTGCCAGCTCACCGGAGGGTCTCAACATCGTGAATGAGCAGTTCTTC.

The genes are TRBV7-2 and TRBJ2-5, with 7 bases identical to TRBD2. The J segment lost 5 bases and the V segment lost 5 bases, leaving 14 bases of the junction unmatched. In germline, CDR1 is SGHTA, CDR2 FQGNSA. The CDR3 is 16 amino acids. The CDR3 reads CASSPGVAGSWETQYF. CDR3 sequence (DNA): TGTGCCAGCAGCCCCGGGGTAGCGGGTAGTTGGGAGACCCAGTACTTC.

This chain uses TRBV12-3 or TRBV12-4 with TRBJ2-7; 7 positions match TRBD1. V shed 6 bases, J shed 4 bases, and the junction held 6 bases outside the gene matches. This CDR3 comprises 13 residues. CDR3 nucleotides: TGTGCCAGCAGACCCAACAGGGGTTACGAGCAGTACTTC. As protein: CASRPNRGYEQYF.

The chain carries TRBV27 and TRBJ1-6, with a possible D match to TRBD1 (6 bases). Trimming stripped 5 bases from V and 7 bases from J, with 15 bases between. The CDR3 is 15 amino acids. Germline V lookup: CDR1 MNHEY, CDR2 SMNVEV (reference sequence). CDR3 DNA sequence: TGTGCCAGCAGTCCCCAAGACAGGCAGAATTCACCCCTCCACTTT. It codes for CASSPQDRQNSPLHF.

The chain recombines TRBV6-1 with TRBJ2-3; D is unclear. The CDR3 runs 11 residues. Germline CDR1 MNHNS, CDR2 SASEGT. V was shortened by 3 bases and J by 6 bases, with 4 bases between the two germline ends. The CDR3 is CASSEGDTQYF. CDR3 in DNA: TGTGCCAGCAGTGAGGGCGATACGCAGTATTTT.